The 8 T cell receptor beta chains given below trace back to one sample, sequenced in a study of response to subunit inactivated influenza vaccine. TCRdb used MiXCR to reprocess the RT-PCR reads, holding one entry per CDR3 protein. The sample has 300,000 to 350,000 distinct CDR3 sequences; 22% are singletons. This specimen consisted of PBMCs from blood, obtained approximately 20 months after vaccination. The origin of the receptors is a man in his fifties or sixties who received an inactivated influenza vaccine.

This clonotype was counted a single time. The J gene is TRBJ2-1, the V gene TRBV20-1; 9 bases align to TRBD2. The CDR3 has 14 amino acids. V lost 5 bases and J lost 6; bases outside the gene matches: 8. Germline CDR1 and CDR2: DFQATT and SNEGSKA (reference sequence). The CDR3 loop reads CSAFSGRMVNEQFF. CDR3 DNA sequence: TGCAGTGCTTTTAGCGGGAGAATGGTCAATGAGCAGTTCTTC.

The table lists this clonotype with a few counts. The chain is built from TRBV14 and TRBJ1-6; D gene unclear. Germline V gene data show CDR1 as SGHDN and CDR2 as FVKESK. V lost 4 bases and J 3 bases, leaving 10 bases between the germline ends. The CDR3 spans 15 residues. The CDR3 loop reads CASSLGGVYNSPLHF. CDR3 DNA: TGTGCCAGCAGCCTTGGCGGGGTCTATAATTCACCCCTCCACTTT.

V is TRBV5-1 and J is TRBJ1-1; 7 bases align to TRBD1. The CDR3 sequence is 15 residues long. Trimming removed 0 bases from V and 5 bases from J; junction bases left unmatched: 7. The germline V gene has CDR1 SGHRS and CDR2 YFSETQ. CDR3 in amino acids: CASSLGQGVRTEAFF. The CDR3 nucleotides are TGCGCCAGCAGCTTGGGGCAGGGGGTGAGGACTGAAGCTTTCTTT.

The gene calls are TRBV7-9 and TRBJ1-2, with TRBD1 as a possible D gene (6 bases). Germline V gene lookup returns CDR1 SEHNR and CDR2 FQNEAQ (reference sequence). The CDR3 length is 14 residues. Trimming removed 1 base from V and 4 bases from J, with 10 bases in between. CDR3 loop: CASSLGGLIYGYTF. CDR3 DNA sequence: TGTGCCAGCAGCTTAGGGGGGCTCATCTATGGCTACACCTTC.

This clonotype was counted many times. The chain is built from TRBV7-2 and TRBJ1-3, with 7 bases that match TRBD1. The V and J ends lost 0 bases and 0 bases, in that order; junction bases with no gene match: 5. Germline V gene data show CDR1 as SGHTA and CDR2 as FQGNSA. The CDR3 has 17 residues. The chain's CDR3 is CASSLALAGGSGNTIYF. The CDR3 DNA is TGTGCCAGCAGCTTAGCGTTGGCAGGGGGCTCTGGAAACACCATATATTTT.

The rearrangement joins TRBV9 to TRBJ2-1, with D perhaps matching TRBD2 (6 bases). CDR1 is SGDLS and CDR2 is YYNGEE in the germline V gene. The CDR3 is 15 residues long. Trimming shortened V by 4 bases and J by 1 base, and 12 bases separated the two germline ends. CDR3 sequence: CASSPGGPSYNEQFF. In nucleotides, the CDR3 is TGTGCCAGCAGCCCTGGAGGGCCTTCCTACAATGAGCAGTTCTTC.

This clonotype was observed a handful of times. The chain couples TRBV5-4 to TRBJ2-1; TRBD1 might be the D (5 bases). The CDR3 totals 15 residues. The germline CDR1 and CDR2 sequences are SGHNT and YYREEE (reference sequence). With 0 bases removed from V and 8 bases from J, the gap between germline ends came to 15 bases. CDR3 region: CASSLEGRALDEQFF. The CDR3, as DNA: TGTGCCAGCAGCTTGGAGGGCAGGGCTTTGGATGAGCAGTTCTTC.

This clonotype appeared a few times. The J gene is TRBJ1-6, the V gene TRBV10-3; tentatively, D is TRBD1 (5 bases). This CDR3 contains 12 residues. Trimming cost V 3 bases and J 8 bases, with 5 bases left between them. Per the germline V gene, CDR1 is ENHRY and CDR2 is SYGVKD. This chain's CDR3 is CAISDRDSPLHF. The CDR3 coding sequence is TGTGCCATCAGTGACAGGGATTCACCCCTCCACTTT.